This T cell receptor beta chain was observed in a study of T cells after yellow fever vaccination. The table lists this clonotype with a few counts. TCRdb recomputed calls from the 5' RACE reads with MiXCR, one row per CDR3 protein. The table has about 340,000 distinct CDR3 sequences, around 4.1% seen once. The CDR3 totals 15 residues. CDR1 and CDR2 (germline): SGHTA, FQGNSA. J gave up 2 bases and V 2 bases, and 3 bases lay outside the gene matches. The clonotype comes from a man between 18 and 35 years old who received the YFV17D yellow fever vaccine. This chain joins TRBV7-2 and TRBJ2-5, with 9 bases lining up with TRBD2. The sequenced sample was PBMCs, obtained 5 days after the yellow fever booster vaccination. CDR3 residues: CASSLMRGGQETQYF. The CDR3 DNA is TGTGCCAGCAGCTTAATGCGGGGGGGACAAGAGACCCAGTACTTC.